This T cell receptor (beta chain) was recovered during a study of shared clonotypes between healthy human individuals. CDR1 and CDR2 (germline): MNHNS, SASEGT. The CDR3 extends over 14 amino acids. Trimming stripped 10 bases from V and 8 bases from J, with 24 bases between. Points from the study as a whole: Memory subsets generally showed lower estimated richness than naive subsets.

Profiled with immunoSEQ multiplex PCR; TCRdb holds only in-frame clones, not every one. Counted here are about 2,500,000 clones, just over 90% occurring once; the ten biggest clones make up about 0.13%. Note on this clone: The antigen is not known.

The source of this sequence is a man between 18 and 35 years old in good health. Source material: naive CD4+ T cells sorted from blood. Subset given: CD45RA+ positively selected. The chain links TRBV6-1 to TRBJ2-7; D call uncertain. The CDR3 DNA reads TGTGCCACCGAGTCCGGACCGGGTCAAGGCAAGCAGTACTTC. Its protein product is CATESGPGQGKQYF.